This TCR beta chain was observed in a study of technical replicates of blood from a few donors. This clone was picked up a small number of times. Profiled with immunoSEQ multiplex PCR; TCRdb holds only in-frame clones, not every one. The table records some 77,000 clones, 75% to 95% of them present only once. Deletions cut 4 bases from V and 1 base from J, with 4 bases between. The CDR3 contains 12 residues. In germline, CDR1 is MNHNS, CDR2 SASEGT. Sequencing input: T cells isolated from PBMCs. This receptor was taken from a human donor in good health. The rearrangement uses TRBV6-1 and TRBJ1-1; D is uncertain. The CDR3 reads CASSARNTEAFF. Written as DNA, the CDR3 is TGTGCCAGCAGTGCGAGGAACACTGAAGCTTTCTTT.